A selection of T cell receptor beta chains follows, all from one sample in a study of long-term antiretroviral therapy in people with HIV. Using immunoSEQ multiplex PCR, the repertoire was profiled, and TCRdb retains in-frame clones only, with some absent. The sample has 25,000 to 35,000 clones, roughly 84% seen once. The source material was unsorted PBMCs, sampled 0.4 years after starting antiretroviral therapy. Every receptor here comes from a man aged 18 to 29 with HIV. CDR3s include the opening cysteine and the closing phenylalanine or tryptophan. A D gene is named only where the DNA matches it firmly. Some rows mark clone size as missing; the rest say once, few, many or name a class of expanded clone.

d_gene: TRBD1; v_gene: TRBV19; j_gene: TRBJ2-7; abundance: few; CDR3aa: CASSTWDRVNHEQYF; CDR3nt: TGTGCCAGTAGTACGTGGGACAGGGTGAACCACGAGCAGTACTTC
d_gene: TRBD2; v_gene: TRBV11-2; j_gene: TRBJ2-2; abundance: NA; CDR3aa: CASSLSISGGKVYTGELFF; CDR3nt: TGTGCCAGCAGCTTATCTATTAGCGGGGGGAAGGTTTACACCGGGGAGCTGTTTTTT
d_gene: NA; v_gene: TRBV15; j_gene: TRBJ2-6; abundance: once; CDR3aa: CATSSEGDGGANVLTF; CDR3nt: TGTGCCACCAGCAGCGAAGGGGATGGGGGGGCCAACGTCCTGACTTTC
d_gene: TRBD2; v_gene: TRBV11-3; j_gene: TRBJ2-1; abundance: NA; CDR3aa: CASSLGREGKDEQFF; CDR3nt: TGTGCCAGCAGCTTAGGGCGGGAGGGGAAGGATGAGCAGTTCTTC
d_gene: TRBD1; v_gene: TRBV5-1; j_gene: TRBJ1-2; abundance: NA; CDR3aa: CASSWSPDRGNYGYTF; CDR3nt: TGCGCCAGCAGCTGGTCACCGGACAGGGGAAACTATGGCTACACCTTC
d_gene: NA; v_gene: TRBV13; j_gene: TRBJ2-1; abundance: NA; CDR3aa: CASIRDGPYNEQFF; CDR3nt: TGTGCCAGCATTCGTGACGGTCCCTACAATGAGCAGTTCTTC
d_gene: TRBD1; v_gene: TRBV5-5; j_gene: TRBJ2-7; abundance: NA; CDR3aa: CASSLTPGQGHEQYF; CDR3nt: TGTGCCAGCAGCTTAACCCCGGGACAGGGCCACGAGCAGTACTTC
d_gene: NA; v_gene: TRBV5-4; j_gene: TRBJ2-7; abundance: NA; CDR3aa: CASSWGDSTYEQYF; CDR3nt: TGTGCCAGCAGCTGGGGGGACTCCACCTACGAGCAGTACTTC
d_gene: TRBD1; v_gene: TRBV6-6; j_gene: TRBJ2-2; abundance: NA; CDR3aa: CASRPPGTGNTGELFF; CDR3nt: TGTGCCAGCAGGCCCCCGGGGACAGGGAACACCGGGGAGCTGTTTTTT
d_gene: TRBD1; v_gene: TRBV2; j_gene: TRBJ2-7; abundance: NA; CDR3aa: CASSVTPGQRIYEQYF; CDR3nt: TGTGCCAGCAGTGTTACTCCGGGACAGCGGATCTACGAGCAGTACTTC
d_gene: NA; v_gene: TRBV7-6; j_gene: TRBJ1-1; abundance: NA; CDR3aa: CASSSALAGATEAFF; CDR3nt: TGTGCCAGCAGTTCCGCCTTGGCAGGGGCCACTGAAGCTTTCTTT
d_gene: NA; v_gene: TRBV6-5; j_gene: TRBJ1-5; abundance: NA; CDR3aa: CASQQEPRGNQPQHF; CDR3nt: TGTGCCAGTCAGCAGGAGCCAAGAGGCAATCAGCCCCAGCATTTT
d_gene: NA; v_gene: TRBV6-5; j_gene: TRBJ1-5; abundance: NA; CDR3aa: CASSYSPGQPQHF; CDR3nt: TGTGCCAGCAGTTACTCCCCGGGGCAGCCCCAGCATTTT
d_gene: NA; v_gene: TRBV4-1; j_gene: TRBJ2-1; abundance: NA; CDR3aa: CASSQGRSNEQFF; CDR3nt: TGCGCCAGCAGCCAAGGTAGATCCAATGAGCAGTTCTTC
d_gene: NA; v_gene: TRBV19; j_gene: TRBJ1-1; abundance: NA; CDR3aa: CASSIDWGGLGTEAFF; CDR3nt: TGTGCCAGTAGTATAGATTGGGGGGGGTTGGGGACTGAAGCTTTCTTT
d_gene: NA; v_gene: TRBV19; j_gene: TRBJ1-2; abundance: NA; CDR3aa: CASSMGSTGPGGYTF; CDR3nt: TGTGCCAGTAGTATGGGAAGCACAGGCCCGGGGGGCTACACCTTC
d_gene: NA; v_gene: TRBV5-3; j_gene: TRBJ1-1; abundance: NA; CDR3aa: CARSFRARVNTEAFF; CDR3nt: TGTGCCAGAAGCTTCCGGGCCAGGGTGAACACTGAAGCTTTCTTT
d_gene: NA; v_gene: TRBV27; j_gene: TRBJ2-7; abundance: once; CDR3aa: CASSSDRFYEQYF; CDR3nt: TGTGCCAGCAGTTCCGACAGATTCTACGAGCAGTACTTC
d_gene: NA; v_gene: TRBV5-4; j_gene: TRBJ2-7; abundance: NA; CDR3aa: CASSLGGSSYEQYF; CDR3nt: TGTGCCAGCAGCTTGGGGGGGAGCTCCTACGAGCAGTACTTC
d_gene: NA; v_gene: TRBV19; j_gene: TRBJ1-5; abundance: NA; CDR3aa: CASSFTPLATQPQHF; CDR3nt: TGTGCCAGTAGTTTTACACCCTTGGCAACTCAGCCCCAGCATTTT
d_gene: NA; v_gene: TRBV6-1; j_gene: TRBJ2-3; abundance: once; CDR3aa: CASSDSTGYTQYF; CDR3nt: TGTGCCAGCAGTGACTCGACAGGCTATACGCAGTATTTT
d_gene: NA; v_gene: TRBV27; j_gene: TRBJ1-1; abundance: once; CDR3aa: CASSLSRSLAEAFF; CDR3nt: TGTGCCAGCAGTTTATCGCGTAGTCTCGCTGAAGCTTTCTTT
d_gene: NA; v_gene: TRBV6-4; j_gene: TRBJ2-2; abundance: NA; CDR3aa: CATGGGGELFF; CDR3nt: TGTGCCACCGGGGGTGGCGGGGAGCTGTTTTTT
d_gene: TRBD2; v_gene: TRBV4-1; j_gene: TRBJ2-1; abundance: NA; CDR3aa: CVSSISGGTYNEQFF; CDR3nt: TGCGTCAGCAGCATAAGCGGGGGCACCTACAATGAGCAGTTCTTC
d_gene: NA; v_gene: TRBV5-1; j_gene: TRBJ2-7; abundance: few; CDR3aa: CASSLAGPQYEQYF; CDR3nt: TGCGCCAGCAGCTTGGCCGGGCCCCAGTACGAGCAGTACTTC
d_gene: TRBD1; v_gene: TRBV10-3; j_gene: TRBJ2-2; abundance: NA; CDR3aa: CAISAKGQENTGELFF; CDR3nt: TGTGCCATCAGTGCCAAGGGACAGGAGAACACCGGGGAGCTGTTTTTT
d_gene: TRBD1; v_gene: TRBV19; j_gene: TRBJ1-2; abundance: NA; CDR3aa: CASRDRGLGYTF; CDR3nt: TGTGCCAGTAGAGACAGGGGCTTGGGCTACACCTTC
d_gene: NA; v_gene: TRBV10-3; j_gene: TRBJ1-1; abundance: NA; CDR3aa: CAISDPKQGVNTEAFF; CDR3nt: TGTGCCATCAGTGACCCCAAGCAGGGTGTTAACACTGAAGCTTTCTTT
d_gene: TRBD1; v_gene: TRBV5-1; j_gene: TRBJ1-1; abundance: NA; CDR3aa: CASSGGTGENTEAFF; CDR3nt: TGCGCCAGCAGCGGGGGGACAGGGGAGAACACTGAAGCTTTCTTT
d_gene: TRBD2; v_gene: TRBV7-6; j_gene: TRBJ2-7; abundance: NA; CDR3aa: CASSPRLAGMSEQYF; CDR3nt: TGTGCCAGCAGCCCACGACTAGCGGGAATGAGCGAGCAGTACTTC
d_gene: TRBD1; v_gene: TRBV19; j_gene: TRBJ1-2; abundance: few; CDR3aa: CASSGQGANYGYTF; CDR3nt: TGTGCCAGTAGTGGACAGGGGGCTAACTATGGCTACACCTTC